The 4 T cell receptor beta chains listed next were all sequenced from one sample in a study of low-dose radiotherapy and immunotherapy resistance in tumors (dated 2022 in TCRdb). Superscript III and a set of TRAV- and TRBV-specific primers were used to synthesize first-strand cDNA, so that both TCRalpha and TCRbeta chains were covered. A roughly 20-cycle PCR with Phusion amplified the TCRs, pairing a constant-region primer with the adapter that was attached to the V primers. TCRdb trimmed the raw reads at Q25, called clones with MiXCR and kept productive beta chains. Identical CDR3 proteins give one entry, which carries the most common genes and DNA. The table for this sample lists around 17,000 distinct CDR3 sequences; around two thirds of them were counted only once. The top ten clonotypes cover approximately 5.2% of the sample. These receptors originate from a human donor with advanced metastatic prostate, ovarian, gallbladder or colorectal cancer (not recorded which). This table probably holds off-target reads from a library built for another chain.

This clonotype has more than one count but fewer than ten. The V and J genes are TRBV28 and TRBJ2-5, with 10 bases identical to TRBD2. The CDR3 spans 18 residues. CDR1 and CDR2 from the germline V gene are MDHEN and SYDVKM. J lost 5 bases, V lost 2 bases, and 14 bases had no gene match. The chain's CDR3 is CASSLNSLASGSRETQYF. DNA for the CDR3: TGTGCCAGCAGTTTAAATTCCTTAGCTAGCGGGAGTCGTGAGACCCAGTACTTC.

This chain joins TRBV14 and TRBJ1-2; D call uncertain. Deletions cut 4 bases from V and 4 bases from J, with 13 bases between. The CDR3 loop spans 14 amino acids. Germline values: CDR1 SGHDN, CDR2 FVKESK. The CDR3 region is CASSRLGFGYGYTF. As DNA, the CDR3 is TGTGCCAGCAGCCGGCTAGGGTTTGGCTATGGCTACACCTTC.

The chain links TRBV28 to TRBJ2-6, with D unresolved. The CDR3 consists of 14 residues. Trimming removed 3 bases from V and 2 bases from J, with 5 bases in between. CDR1 and CDR2 (germline): MDHEN, SYDVKM. The CDR3 nucleotides are TGTGCCAGCAGTTTTAGGCCTGGGGCCAACGTCCTGACTTTC. Translation gives CASSFRPGANVLTF.

This clonotype was counted only a few times. This chain joins TRBV5-1 and TRBJ1-2, with 7 nucleotides matching TRBD1. V lost 4 bases, J lost 2 bases, and 8 bases stayed unmatched. Germline V lookup: CDR1 SGHRS, CDR2 YFSETQ. This CDR3 is built from 15 residues. In DNA, the CDR3 is TGCGCCAGCAGCAAGGAACCGGGACAGAACTATGGCTACACCTTC. The encoded protein is CASSKEPGQNYGYTF.